The 23 T cell receptor beta chains presented below share a single source sample, sequenced in a study of T cells after yellow fever vaccination. TCRdb processed the 5' RACE reads anew with MiXCR; each CDR3 protein has one entry. The sample has some 340,000 distinct CDR3 sequences; over 4% are singletons. Sequences were derived from PBMCs, sampled 5 days after the yellow fever booster vaccination. These receptors came from a man between 18 and 35 years old who received the YFV17D yellow fever vaccine.

This clonotype was seen ten or more times. The rearrangement joins TRBV5-5 to TRBJ2-1, with D perhaps matching TRBD2 (5 bases). The CDR3 consists of 14 residues. Trimming stripped 2 bases from V and 5 bases from J, with 11 bases between. Germline CDR1 and CDR2: SGHKS and YYEKEE (reference sequence). The CDR3 DNA reads as TGTGCCAGCAGCTTCCTAACGGGGAACAATGAGCAGTTCTTC. Translating gives CASSFLTGNNEQFF.

In its sample, this clonotype was seen many times. The chain employs TRBV13 and TRBJ1-2; TRBD1 matches at 9 bases. The germline V gene has CDR1 PRHDT and CDR2 FYEKMQ (reference sequence). CDR3 size: 13 residues. Trimming at V came to 0 bases and at J to 7 bases, leaving 0 bases not matched to a gene. CDR3: CASSLGTGGGYTF. The CDR3 bases are TGTGCCAGCAGCTTAGGGACAGGGGGTGGCTACACCTTC.

The chain combines TRBV6-1 with TRBJ1-6; 10 bases agree with TRBD1. Germline-derived CDR1 and CDR2 are MNHNS and SASEGT. The CDR3 runs 16 residues. V dropped 0 bases and J dropped 11; count of bases not matched to a gene: 7. The CDR3 loop reads CASSEAGDRGVTPLHF. The CDR3 nucleotides are TGTGCCAGCAGTGAAGCGGGGGACAGGGGTGTGACACCCCTCCACTTT.

This clonotype came up a few times. This rearrangement joins TRBV7-2 to TRBJ2-3, with D perhaps matching TRBD2 (7 bases). Germline V CDR1 and CDR2: SGHTA, FQGNSA. Trimming pared 2 bases from V and 2 bases from J, leaving 14 bases between. The CDR3 runs 16 residues. In DNA form, the CDR3 reads TGTGCCAGCAGCTTATTTGGGGGGGCGCACACAGATACGCAGTATTTT. This encodes CASSLFGGAHTDTQYF.

J is TRBJ2-1 and V is TRBV12-3 or TRBV12-4; 12 bases are shared with TRBD1. CDR3 length: 18 amino acids. V was pared by 7 bases and J by 6 bases, with 16 bases of the junction left unmatched. The CDR3 sequence: CASIPGQGALRESNEQFF. CDR3 sequence (DNA): TGTGCCAGCATCCCGGGACAGGGGGCCCTCAGAGAGTCCAATGAGCAGTTCTTC.

Ten or more counts support this clonotype. The chain combines TRBV15 with TRBJ2-7, with D perhaps assigned TRBD1 or TRBD2 (7 bases each). Trimming took off 3 bases at V and 4 bases at J, with 13 bases between the two ends. The CDR3 length is 14 residues. Germline CDR1 and CDR2: LNHNV and YYDKDF (reference sequence). CDR3 protein: CATSSGRGGYEQYV. CDR3 coding DNA: TGTGCCACCAGCAGTGGCAGGGGGGGTTACGAGCAGTACGTC.

J is TRBJ2-7 and V is TRBV9; TRBD1 is a possible D gene (6 bases). The V end was cut by 2 bases, the J end by 2 bases, with 8 bases between. Germline V gene lookup returns CDR1 SGDLS and CDR2 YYNGEE. The CDR3 is 13 residues long. CDR3 bases: TGTGCCAGCAGCGTGGGGGCCACCTACGAGCAGTACTTC. Amino acid sequence: CASSVGATYEQYF.

This clonotype showed up just a few times. V is TRBV21-1 and J is TRBJ1-3; the table's D call, TRBD1, was not checked against the DNA. TRBV21-1 is a pseudogene segment. CDR3 length equals 19 residues. CDR3 DNA: TGTGCCAGCAGCAAGCTCCCTACAGGGGGCGCGGAAAGTGGAAACACCATATATTTT. Translation gives CASSKLPTGGAESGNTIYF.

The V and J genes are TRBV3-1 and TRBJ1-1, with no clear D. The germline V and J ends were trimmed by 3 bases and 5 bases, with 16 bases remaining between them. Per germline, CDR1 LGHDT and CDR2 YNNKEL (reference sequence). The CDR3 contains 15 residues. The CDR3 nucleotides read TGTGCCAGCAGCCACCTCTCGAGTGTGAGGACTGAAGCTTTCTTT. It yields the protein CASSHLSSVRTEAFF.

This clonotype was counted between two and nine times. The genes are TRBV7-9 and TRBJ2-2; D remains unclear. Germline V lookup: CDR1 SEHNR, CDR2 FQNEAQ (reference sequence). The CDR3 has 15 residues. The V end lost 1 base, the J end lost 7 bases, and 13 bases lay between the germline ends. The CDR3 nucleotides read TGTGCCAGCAGCTTAGACAGTTACGGAATCGGGGAGCTGTTTTTT. It specifies CASSLDSYGIGELFF. The full variable domain, with the rest looked up from reference TRBV7-9 and TRBJ2-2, is DTGVSQNPRHKITKRGQNVTFRCDPISEHNRLYWYRQTLGQGPEFLTYFQNEAQLEKSRLLSDRFSAERPKGSFSTLEIQRTEQGDSAMYLCASSLDSYGIGELFFGEGSRLTVL.

This CDR3 reads CASSYSRGDEAFF. The CDR3 nucleotides are TGTGCCAGCAGTTACTCGAGGGGGGATGAAGCTTTCTTT. The chain has TRBV6-5 and TRBJ1-1; TRBD1 might be the D (6 bases). Germline CDR1 and CDR2: MNHEY and SVGAGI. The CDR3 contains 13 residues. The ends were cut back, 0 bases at V and 7 bases at J, with 9 bases in the middle.

This chain uses TRBV9 with TRBJ1-4; D perhaps matches TRBD1 (5 bases). This CDR3 is built from 13 residues. V lost 3 bases to trimming and J lost 7 bases, with 10 bases between them. Germline lookup yields CDR1 SGDLS and CDR2 YYNGEE. This chain's CDR3 is CASSGGRGEKLFF. The CDR3 DNA sequence: TGTGCCAGCAGCGGGGGACGGGGTGAAAAACTGTTTTTT.

The gene calls are TRBV7-9 and TRBJ2-1; 16 bases agree with TRBD2. Unmatched junction bases numbered 11, after V lost 4 bases and J lost 8 bases. The germline CDR1 and CDR2 sequences are SEHNR and FQNEAQ (reference sequence). The CDR3 extends over 18 amino acids. CDR3 residues: CASSWYGTSGGVMDEQFF. The CDR3 DNA is TGTGCCAGCAGCTGGTACGGGACTAGCGGGGGGGTTATGGATGAGCAGTTCTTC.

The table lists this clonotype with many counts. The chain has TRBV6-6 and TRBJ1-1; 7 nucleotides line up with TRBD1. This CDR3 has 14 residues. The V and J ends lost 3 bases and 8 bases, in that order; junction bases with no gene match: 9. The germline gives CDR1 MNHNY, CDR2 SVGAGI (reference sequence). The CDR3 loop reads CASSYGTANEEAFF. The CDR3 nucleotides are TGTGCCAGCAGTTATGGGACAGCAAACGAGGAAGCTTTCTTT.

The J gene is TRBJ2-5, the V gene TRBV5-1; D is ambiguous. V lost 1 base, J lost 1 base, and 8 bases lay in between. The CDR3 has 14 amino acids. Germline CDR1 is SGHRS and CDR2 is YFSETQ. The CDR3 coding sequence is TGCGCCAGCAGCTTGATTGCGGCCCAAGAGACCCAGTACTTC. Translating gives CASSLIAAQETQYF.

This sequence joins TRBV4-3 and TRBJ2-5; D might be TRBD2 (6 bases). This CDR3 has 13 amino acids. V lost 0 bases, J lost 9 bases, and 11 bases lay in between. From germline, CDR1 is LGHNA and CDR2 YSLEER. CDR3 loop: CASSQERGLAQYF. For the CDR3, the DNA is TGCGCCAGCAGCCAAGAACGGGGGTTGGCCCAGTACTTC.

This clonotype turned up a few times. The CDR3 sequence is CASSVDYQGAREQFF. In DNA, the CDR3 is TGTGCCAGCAGCGTAGATTACCAGGGGGCTCGGGAGCAGTTCTTC. The gene calls are TRBV9 and TRBJ2-1; 8 bases are shared with TRBD1. V dropped 0 bases and J dropped 10; count of bases not matched to a gene: 9. Germline-derived CDR1 and CDR2 are SGDLS and YYNGEE. The CDR3 sequence is 15 residues long. Combining the CDR3 with reference TRBV9 and TRBJ2-1 gives the whole variable domain DSGVTQTPKHLITATGQRVTLRCSPRSGDLSVYWYQQSLDQGLQFLIQYYNGEERAKGNILERFSAQQFPDLHSELNLSSLELGDSALYFCASSVDYQGAREQFFGPGTRLTVL.

This chain uses TRBV5-1 with TRBJ2-1; D may be TRBD1 or TRBD2 (5 bases each). V was trimmed by 4 bases and J by 4 bases, leaving 12 bases between them. The CDR3 is 14 residues long. Germline V gene sequence: CDR1 SGHRS, CDR2 YFSETQ. The CDR3 is CASSPGTEYNEQFF. CDR3 DNA: TGCGCCAGCAGCCCCGGGACGGAGTACAATGAGCAGTTCTTC.

DNA of the CDR3: TGTGCCAGCAGTCTACATGCACCGGGACAGGGACCCTACGAGCAGTACTTC. This translates into CASSLHAPGQGPYEQYF. The V and J genes are TRBV6-1 and TRBJ2-7; 9 bases agree with TRBD1. The length of the CDR3 is 17 residues. Germline V gene sequence: CDR1 MNHNS, CDR2 SASEGT. Trimming cost V 5 bases and J 2 bases; bases outside gene matches: 13.

This clonotype was seen repeatedly, ten times or more. The V gene is TRBV20-1, the J gene TRBJ2-5, with TRBD2 as a possible D gene (7 bases). The CDR3 sequence is 14 residues long. Trimming stripped 5 bases from V and 1 base from J, with 14 bases between. The germline CDR1 and CDR2 sequences are DFQATT and SNEGSKA (reference sequence). The CDR3 DNA is TGCAGTGCTGTGGGGGGGGCAATCCAAGAGACCCAGTACTTC. Protein sequence: CSAVGGAIQETQYF.

The chain combines TRBV7-8 with TRBJ2-1; 12 bases are shared with TRBD1. The CDR3 loop spans 15 amino acids. The V gene end was trimmed by 5 bases and the J gene end by 4 bases; junction bases not matched to a gene: 3. CDR1 and CDR2 (germline): SGHVS, FQNEAQ. The chain's CDR3 is CASSRDRGQYNEQFF. The CDR3 bases are TGTGCCAGCAGCAGGGACAGGGGGCAGTACAATGAGCAGTTCTTC.

This clonotype was observed a few times. J is TRBJ1-1 and V is TRBV9; D unresolved. Per the germline V gene, CDR1 is SGDLS and CDR2 is YYNGEE. With 3 bases removed from V and 5 bases from J, the gap between germline ends came to 20 bases. The CDR3 totals 16 residues. The CDR3 bases are TGTGCCAGCAGCGCCCGGAGGGCTCGGGAAACAACTGAAGCTTTCTTT. It translates to CASSARRARETTEAFF.

The V and J genes are TRBV6-1 and TRBJ1-3, with D perhaps TRBD1 (5 bases). This CDR3 contains 13 residues. V was trimmed by 7 bases and J by 4 bases, leaving 11 bases between them. The germline CDR1 and CDR2 sequences are MNHNS and SASEGT. In nucleotides, the CDR3 is TGTGCCAGCACCGGGGCAGGAGGAAACACCATATATTTT. Translation: CASTGAGGNTIYF.